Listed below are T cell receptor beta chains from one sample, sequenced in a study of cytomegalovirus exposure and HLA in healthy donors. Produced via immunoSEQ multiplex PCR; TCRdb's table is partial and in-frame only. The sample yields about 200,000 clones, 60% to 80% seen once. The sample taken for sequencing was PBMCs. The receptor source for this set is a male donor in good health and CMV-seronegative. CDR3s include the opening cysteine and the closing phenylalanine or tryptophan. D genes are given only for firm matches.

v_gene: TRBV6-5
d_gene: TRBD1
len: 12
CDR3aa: CASSYSRGQLYF

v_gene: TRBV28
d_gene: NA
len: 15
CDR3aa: CASPGGNGLNTEAFF

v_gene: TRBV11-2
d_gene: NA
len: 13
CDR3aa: CASSLDRSQPQHF

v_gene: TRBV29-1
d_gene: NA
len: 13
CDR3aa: CSVEGAAGNTIYF

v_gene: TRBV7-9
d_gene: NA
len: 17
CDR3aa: CASSFSGGGQGNTEAFF

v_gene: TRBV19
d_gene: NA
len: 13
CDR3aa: CASRRSQDYEQYF

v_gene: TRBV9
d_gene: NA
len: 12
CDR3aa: CASSVAGHEQYF

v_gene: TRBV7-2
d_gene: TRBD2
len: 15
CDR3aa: CASSLSGSGSYEQYF

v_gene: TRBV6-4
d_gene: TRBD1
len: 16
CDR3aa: CASSESSGTGQETQYF

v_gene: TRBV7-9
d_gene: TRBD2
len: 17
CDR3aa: CASSLITGLAGGNEQFF

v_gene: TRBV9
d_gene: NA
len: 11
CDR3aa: CASSATGVHTF

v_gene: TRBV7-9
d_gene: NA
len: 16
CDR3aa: CASSLNGRGVTDTQYF

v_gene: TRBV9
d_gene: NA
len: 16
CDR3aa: CASSVDSFSGANVLTF

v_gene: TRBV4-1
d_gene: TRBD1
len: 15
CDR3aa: CASSQEEQGNWELFF

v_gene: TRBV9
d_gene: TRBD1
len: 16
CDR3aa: CASSLSGQGVIETQYF

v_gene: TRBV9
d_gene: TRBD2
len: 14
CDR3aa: CASSLMTSSNEQFF

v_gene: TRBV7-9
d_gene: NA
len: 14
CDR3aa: CASSLARLPREQFF

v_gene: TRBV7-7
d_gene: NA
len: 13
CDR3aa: CASSLGTRETQYF

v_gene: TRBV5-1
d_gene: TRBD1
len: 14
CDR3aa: CASSSRQGNYEQYF

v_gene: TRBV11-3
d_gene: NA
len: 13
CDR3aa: CASSFRVAGELFF

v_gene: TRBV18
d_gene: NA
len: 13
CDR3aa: CAGRGYMNTEAFF

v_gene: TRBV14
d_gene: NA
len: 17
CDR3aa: CASSQAPRGLGTGELFF

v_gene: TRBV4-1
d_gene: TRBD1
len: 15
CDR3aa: CASSFRTGDNYGYTF

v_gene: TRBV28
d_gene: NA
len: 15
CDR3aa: CASSPIRSLQETQYF

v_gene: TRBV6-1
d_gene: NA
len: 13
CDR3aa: CASILGGNTEAFF

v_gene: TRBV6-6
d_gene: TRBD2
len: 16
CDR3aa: CASTAETSGMYNEQFF

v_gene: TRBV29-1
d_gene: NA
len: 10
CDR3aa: CSTANTEAFF